Listed here is a single TCR beta chain. This receptor's antigen is unknown. There are no base qualities to consult, and no much larger clone falls within one base. RNA was extracted using the RNeasy kit, and roughly 0.45 to 1 microgram was reverse transcribed with random hexamers. TCR beta CDR3 regions were amplified with the immunoSEQ multiplex PCR assay covering 54 Vbeta and 13 Jbeta segments. Bias from PCR amplification was corrected by using a synthetic template baseline for primer optimization and for computational correction. The published analysis was carried out like this. Reads were annotated to V, D and J genes according to IMGT and were analyzed with immunoSEQ Analyzer, with only productive sequences retained. Clonality was computed as one minus Shannon entropy normalized by log2 of the number of productive unique sequences. For each patient and control, public and private clones were evaluated among the 100 most prevalent clones. Clones were defined as Susac-specific if absent from the healthy and MS cohorts, from 1052 published viral clones and from other ImmuneACCESS disease sequences. In TCRdb, the public reads were trimmed at Q25 with fastp and aligned with MiXCR, with productive beta chains retained. Each CDR3 protein appears once, grouped with its most common genes and DNA. The V and J calls reflect TCRdb's pipeline rather than the authors' work. The sample contains 95,000 to 150,000 distinct CDR3 sequences, roughly 94% of them found a single time. Around 0.28% of the sample rests with the top ten.

These data come from a study of CD8 T cells in Susac syndrome (dated by TCRdb to the late 2010s). Study-wide context: Among the sequenced Susac syndrome patients, five or six had clinically active disease and roughly 8 were in clinical remission. At the time of blood withdrawal, Susac syndrome patients were either therapy-naive, taking corticosteroids (with some also receiving IVIg), or on IVIg alone. Repertoire sequencing was used to test whether CD8+ T cell activation and differentiation in Susac syndrome was antigen driven. The clonality of the CD8+ T cell repertoire was compared across over 10 healthy donors, some 14 Susac syndrome patients and fewer than 16 multiple sclerosis patients. Study-wide conclusions, independent of this receptor: Looking at Susac-specific public clones, the researchers identified over 15 in the total CD8+ repertoire and roughly 5 in the CD8+ TEMRA repertoire. Clonal expansion was observed in Susac syndrome CD8+ repertoires, with the highest expansion in CD8+ TEMRA cells and greater expansion in clinically active than in remitting patients. The number of individuals in the TCR sequencing and HLA analysis was acknowledged as relatively small.

Peripheral blood CD8+ and CD4+ T cells from healthy donors, Susac syndrome patients and multiple sclerosis patients were profiled using high-throughput TCR beta sequencing. Recently defined diagnostic criteria for definite or probable disease were met by the Susac syndrome patients. Bulk CD8+ and CD4+ T cells were purified magnetically by negative isolation, whereas CD8+ TEMRA cells were enriched by FACS. Blood was drawn into EDTA tubes, processed within 24 hours, and PBMCs were isolated by density gradient centrifugation. PBMCs intended for TCR sequencing were cryopreserved in liquid nitrogen and thawed later in a water bath at 37 degrees C. A purity of at least 90% was achieved for sorted or isolated CD4+, CD8+ and CD8+ TEMRA cells. The clonotype comes from a human donor with Susac syndrome. Sequencing was carried out using CD8+ T cells from PBMCs.

At the DNA level, the sequence is TGTGCCAGCAGCTTTAATTTCATGAACACTGAAGCTTTCTTT. Its amino acids are CASSFNFMNTEAFF. Recombination linked TRBV7-8 to TRBJ1-1, with no confident D gene call. The cysteine opens and the phenylalanine closes a CDR3 of 14 amino acids. Of all the DNA, just the CDR3 is kept, 42 bases in frame from base 1. As encoded in the germline V gene, CDR1 is SGHVS while CDR2 is FQNEAQ. The junction shows trimming of 3 bases on V and 0 bases on J, plus 8 bases between the germline ends.